This TCR beta chain appears in the sequencing data of a study of neurological immune-mediated disorders. Overall study results and limits: In HTLV-1-associated myelopathy, TCR clonal expansion was greatest, whereas multiple sclerosis had the least, falling below healthy controls.

The making of cDNA relied on 5'RACE with 10-nucleotide random UMIs. Sequencing runs each yielded over 180 million TCR-beta sequences from 15-18 subjects. MiXCR was run by TCRdb on the 5' RACE reads, yielding one entry per CDR3 protein. The table shows several thousand distinct CDR3 sequences, with about 22% occurring only once. This clonotype has ten or more counts. As yet, its antigen is unknown. Libraries from sorted cells used 1 million T cells (CD4+ or CD8+). Germline CDR1 and CDR2: SGHAT and FQNNGV. Germline trimming cut 3 bases from V and 8 bases from J; bases unmatched to any gene: 5. CDR3 length: 14 amino acids.

The sequencing input was CD8+ T cells from blood. The gene calls are TRBV11-2 and TRBJ2-1, with TRBD2 identical over 9 bases. The receptor comes from a woman aged 55-69 years with HTLV-1-associated myelopathy (HAM/TSP). CDR3 DNA sequence: TGTGCCAGCAGCTTCCCGGCGGGGGGGGATGAGCAGTTCTTC. Its protein product is CASSFPAGGDEQFF.